This record concerns one T cell receptor beta chain sequence. The clone's antigen remains unknown. The input lacks base qualities; no much larger clone sits a single base away. Ficoll-Paque density gradient centrifugation was the method used to isolate PBMCs. Sequencing was carried out with an Illumina NovaSeq 6000. TCRalpha and TCRbeta cDNA libraries were constructed by 5'RACE with constant-segment primers, with sample barcodes and unique molecular identifiers being introduced. Trizol reagent was used to extract RNA from every sample. Amplification of the libraries took two PCR steps, and the second step added a second sample barcode plus Illumina TruSeq adapters. The libraries were sequenced on an Illumina NovaSeq using 2 x 150 bp paired-end reads. As for the authors' bioinformatics: With migec v1.2.7, reads were demultiplexed and then collapsed into UMI-guided consensus sequences. Using mixcr v2.1.11, UMI consensuses were aligned to TRA and TRB V and J templates and then assembled into clonotypes. A clonotype was counted as expanded or contracted only when both edgeR and NoisET called the clonotype significant, with the noise models trained on biological replicates. For edgeR calls, the cutoffs were a false discovery rate-adjusted p below 0.01 and a log2 fold-change threshold of 1. As an exploratory analysis of dynamics, PCA with hierarchical clustering was applied to max-normalized trajectories of the 1000 most abundant clonotypes. Each responding clone was given a CD4 or CD8 phenotype based on the CD4+ and CD8+ repertoires, which had been sequenced separately. In-frame beta chains were kept once TCRdb had trimmed the public reads at Q25 with fastp and called clones with MiXCR. Identical CDR3 proteins give one entry, which carries the most common genes and DNA. These V and J calls derive from TCRdb rather than the authors' analysis. This sample is represented by hundreds of thousands of distinct CDR3 sequences; around a quarter of them were singletons. The ten largest clones take up under 15% of the sample.

This record belongs to a study of T-cell memory formation after mild COVID-19 (dated by TCRdb to the early 2020s). As for the study more broadly: TCR sequence clusters from the two donors were found to be largely donor specific. In a couple of donors, T-cell clones that expanded and contracted after mild COVID-19 were tracked by sequencing TCRalpha and TCRbeta repertoires over time. The cohort was made up of two young adult volunteers, one female and one male, who were previously healthy.

The investigation overall reported the following: SARS-CoV-2 specificity of the second-wave clones peaking on day 37 was not confirmed. Contracting CD4+ clones appeared mostly in the CM and EM memory subsets, whereas CD8+ clones were enriched in EMRA. Balanced CD4/CD8 phenotypes were observed for clones contracting from day 15 to 85, whereas a bias towards CD4+ was observed for a second wave of clones expanding from day 15 to 37. The study included only a couple of mild cases, and larger cohorts that include severe cases with pre-infection samples were judged to be necessary. Some responding clones were detected in pre-infection memory, suggesting pre-existing cross-reactive memory T cells joined the SARS-CoV-2 response.

The sequence derives from an adult woman who had mild COVID-19 (a few samples of this study predate the infection). The sample titles of this study are shuffled in the database, so cell type and time point are left out; the donor was told from shared clones. The source material was PBMCs or a T cell subset sorted from them (not recorded which).

The CDR3 has the sequence CATSQPGNEKLFF. The DNA reads as follows: TGTGCCACCAGCCAACCGGGGAATGAAAAACTGTTTTTT. Recombination linked TRBV24-1 to TRBJ1-4, with the D gene call left open. Reading from cysteine to phenylalanine, the CDR3 counts 13 amino acids. Kept here is only the CDR3 DNA, which spans 39 bases and is read in frame from base 1. The junction shows trimming of 7 bases on V and 5 bases on J, plus 10 bases between the germline ends. The germline V gene sets CDR1 to KGHDR and CDR2 to SFDVKD.